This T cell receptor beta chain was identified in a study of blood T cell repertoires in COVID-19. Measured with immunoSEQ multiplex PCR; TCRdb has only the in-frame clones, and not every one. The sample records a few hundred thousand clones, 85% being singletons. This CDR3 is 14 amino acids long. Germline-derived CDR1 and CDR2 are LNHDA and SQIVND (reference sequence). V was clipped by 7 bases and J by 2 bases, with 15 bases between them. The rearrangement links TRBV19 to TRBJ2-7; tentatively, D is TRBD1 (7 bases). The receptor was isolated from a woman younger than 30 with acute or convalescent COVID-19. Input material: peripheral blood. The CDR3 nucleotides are TGTGCCAGTAAACCTCAGGGGGAGGCCTACGAGCAGTACTTC. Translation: CASKPQGEAYEQYF.